This note documents a single T cell receptor (beta chain) sequence. The antigen is not known. These data come from a study of cytomegalovirus exposure and HLA in healthy donors. Regarding the study as a whole: It has been reported that TCR beta sequences accurately predicted the HLA-A and HLA-B alleles of most subjects. Some V segments (TRBV6-2 and TRBV6-3 among them) were excluded as indistinguishable. In an earlier analysis, in some 600 donors, most V segments appeared productive either ~90% or ~30% of the time.

The study ran its PCR with 60 Vbeta and 13 Jbeta primers. Libraries were prepared by immunoSEQ multiplex PCR; TCRdb keeps only in-frame clonotypes and omits some of them. The data contain about 140,000 clones, about 74% of them singletons. Germline-derived CDR1 and CDR2 are DFQATT and SNEGSKA (reference sequence). Trimming took 8 bases from V and 3 from J, leaving 11 bases between them. There are 11 residues in the CDR3. Sampled while nominally healthy, donors likely had unrecorded immune exposures. The rearrangement uses TRBV20-1 and TRBJ2-7, with unresolved D. Sequencing was done on a sample of PBMCs. The sequence was obtained from a male donor in good health and CMV-seronegative. The CDR3 region has the DNA TGCAGTACACACCGTGACTACGAGCAGTACTTC. Residues: CSTHRDYEQYF.